These 6 T cell receptor beta chains were sequenced from one sample in a study of blood T cell repertoires in COVID-19. Libraries were prepared by immunoSEQ multiplex PCR; TCRdb keeps only in-frame clonotypes and omits some of them. This table has roughly 160,000 clones, 70% to 90% appearing once. The specimen was peripheral blood. Source of these receptors: a man aged 50-60 years with active or convalescent COVID-19.

The chain combines TRBV7-9 with TRBJ2-5; 9 bases line up with TRBD2. The CDR3 length is 18 residues. In germline, CDR1 is SEHNR, CDR2 FQNEAQ (reference sequence). Trimming removed 3 bases from V and 2 bases from J; junction bases left unmatched: 13. This chain's CDR3 is CASSLVAGGLRLQETQYF. CDR3 in DNA: TGTGCCAGCAGCTTGGTGGCGGGGGGGCTTAGGCTTCAAGAGACCCAGTACTTC.

The genes are TRBV20-1 and TRBJ2-1, with a possible D match to TRBD2 (6 bases). There are 16 residues in the CDR3. Trimming removed 3 bases at V and 9 bases at J, with 24 bases between. Germline V gene data show CDR1 as DFQATT and CDR2 as SNEGSKA (reference sequence). CDR3 amino acids: CSASPGGIKSAPEQFF. The CDR3 region has the DNA TGCAGTGCTAGTCCCGGGGGTATCAAATCGGCCCCTGAGCAGTTCTTC.

This CDR3 reads CASSSQGALGNIQYF. DNA of the CDR3: TGTGCCAGCAGTTCACAGGGGGCATTAGGAAACATTCAGTACTTC. The rearrangement joins TRBV28 to TRBJ2-4, with 9 nucleotides matching TRBD1. CDR1 and CDR2 (germline): MDHEN, SYDVKM. The CDR3 sequence is 15 residues long. Germline trimming cut 4 bases from V and 6 bases from J; bases unmatched to any gene: 7. The entire variable domain, with the rest obtained from reference TRBV28 and TRBJ2-4, is as follows: DVKVTQSSRYLVKRTGEKVFLECVQDMDHENMFWYRQDPGLGLRLIYFSYDVKMKEKGDIPEGYSVSREKKERFSLILESASTNQTSMYLCASSSQGALGNIQYFGAGTRLSVL.

The chain links TRBV19 to TRBJ2-7, with 10 bases that match TRBD1. The CDR3 is 16 amino acids. Per germline, CDR1 LNHDA and CDR2 SQIVND (reference sequence). J was trimmed by 0 bases and V by 9 bases; bases with no gene match: 11. As DNA, the CDR3 is TGTGCCAGCCGGGACAGGGGAAATCCCAACTCCTACGAGCAGTACTTC. Protein: CASRDRGNPNSYEQYF.

The chain recombines TRBV24-1 with TRBJ1-1, with unresolved D. CDR3 length: 15 residues. Germline lookup yields CDR1 KGHDR and CDR2 SFDVKD. V gave up 3 bases and J gave up 1 base, with 11 bases separating them. Here the CDR3 DNA reads TGTGCCACCAGTGATACCCGGGCGGGGAACACTGAAGCTTTCTTT. It is translated as CATSDTRAGNTEAFF.

The DNA for the CDR3 is TGTGCCATCAGTGGGGACAGCTATGGCTACACCTTC. Translating it yields CAISGDSYGYTF. V and J are TRBV10-3 and TRBJ1-2, with 7 bases that match TRBD1. V dropped 4 bases and J dropped 4; count of bases not matched to a gene: 0. Per the germline V gene, CDR1 is ENHRY and CDR2 is SYGVKD. The CDR3 extends over 12 amino acids.